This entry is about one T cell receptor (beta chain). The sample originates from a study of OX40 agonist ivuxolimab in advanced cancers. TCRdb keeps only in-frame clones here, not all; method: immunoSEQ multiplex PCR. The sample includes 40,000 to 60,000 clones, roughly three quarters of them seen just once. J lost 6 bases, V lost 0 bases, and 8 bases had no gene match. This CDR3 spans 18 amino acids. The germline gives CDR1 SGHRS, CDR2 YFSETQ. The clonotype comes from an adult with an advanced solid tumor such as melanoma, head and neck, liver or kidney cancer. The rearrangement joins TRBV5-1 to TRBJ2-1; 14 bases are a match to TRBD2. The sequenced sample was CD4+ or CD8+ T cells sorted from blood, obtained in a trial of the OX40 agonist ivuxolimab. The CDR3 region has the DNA TGCGCCAGCAGCTTGGGCATGGGGACTAGCGGGAGTCTCAATGAGCAGTTCTTC. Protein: CASSLGMGTSGSLNEQFF.